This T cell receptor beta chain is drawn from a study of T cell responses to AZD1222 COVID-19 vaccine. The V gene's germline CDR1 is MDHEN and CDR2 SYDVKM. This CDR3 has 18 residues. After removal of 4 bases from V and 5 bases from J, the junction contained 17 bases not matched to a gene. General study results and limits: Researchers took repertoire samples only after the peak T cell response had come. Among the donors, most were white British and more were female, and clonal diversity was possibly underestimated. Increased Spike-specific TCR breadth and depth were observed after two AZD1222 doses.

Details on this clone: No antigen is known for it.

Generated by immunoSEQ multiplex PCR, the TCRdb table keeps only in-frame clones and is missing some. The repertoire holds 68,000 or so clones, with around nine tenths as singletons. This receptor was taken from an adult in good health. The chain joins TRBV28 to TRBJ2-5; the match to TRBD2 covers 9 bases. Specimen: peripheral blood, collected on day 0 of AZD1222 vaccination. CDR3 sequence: CASSSHLGSGRSRETQYF. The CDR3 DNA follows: TGTGCCAGCAGTTCCCACCTGGGTAGCGGGAGATCTCGGGAGACCCAGTACTTC. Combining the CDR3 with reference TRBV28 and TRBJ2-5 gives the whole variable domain DVKVTQSSRYLVKRTGEKVFLECVQDMDHENMFWYRQDPGLGLRLIYFSYDVKMKEKGDIPEGYSVSREKKERFSLILESASTNQTSMYLCASSSHLGSGRSRETQYFGPGTRLLVL.